This T cell receptor (beta chain) stems from a study of siplizumab effects on memory and regulatory T cells. Remarks on this clone: What it binds is unknown.

Study-level results: Under siplizumab, alloreactive sequences traced to unstimulated CD4+ memory cells were significantly reduced.

Germline V gene lookup returns CDR1 SGHTA and CDR2 FQGNSA. Trimming removed 5 bases from V and 5 bases from J; junction bases left unmatched: 8. The CDR3 length is 15 residues. Some clones are missing from TCRdb's copy, which holds only in-frame ones; the method was immunoSEQ multiplex PCR. This table has under 85,000 clones, about 90% appearing once. The sequenced sample consisted of Tregs sorted from blood. This chain connects TRBV7-2 to TRBJ2-5, with TRBD1 matching over 10 bases. This clonotype was obtained from a human donor in good health. CDR3 protein: CASSIRTGGGETQYF. CDR3 nucleotides: TGTGCCAGCAGCATCCGGACAGGGGGTGGGGAGACCCAGTACTTC.